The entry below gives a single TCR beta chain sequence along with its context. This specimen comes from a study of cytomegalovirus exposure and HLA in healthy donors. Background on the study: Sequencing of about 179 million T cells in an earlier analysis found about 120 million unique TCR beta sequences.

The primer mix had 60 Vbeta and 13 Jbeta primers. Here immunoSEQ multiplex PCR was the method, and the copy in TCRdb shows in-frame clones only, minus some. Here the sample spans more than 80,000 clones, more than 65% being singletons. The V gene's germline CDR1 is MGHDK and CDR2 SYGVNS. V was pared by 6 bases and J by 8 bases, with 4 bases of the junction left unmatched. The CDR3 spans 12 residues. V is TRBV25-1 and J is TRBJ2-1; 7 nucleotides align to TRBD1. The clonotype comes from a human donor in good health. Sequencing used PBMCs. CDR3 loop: CASSVTGYEQFF. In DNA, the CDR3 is TGTGCCAGCAGCGTGACAGGGTATGAGCAGTTCTTC.